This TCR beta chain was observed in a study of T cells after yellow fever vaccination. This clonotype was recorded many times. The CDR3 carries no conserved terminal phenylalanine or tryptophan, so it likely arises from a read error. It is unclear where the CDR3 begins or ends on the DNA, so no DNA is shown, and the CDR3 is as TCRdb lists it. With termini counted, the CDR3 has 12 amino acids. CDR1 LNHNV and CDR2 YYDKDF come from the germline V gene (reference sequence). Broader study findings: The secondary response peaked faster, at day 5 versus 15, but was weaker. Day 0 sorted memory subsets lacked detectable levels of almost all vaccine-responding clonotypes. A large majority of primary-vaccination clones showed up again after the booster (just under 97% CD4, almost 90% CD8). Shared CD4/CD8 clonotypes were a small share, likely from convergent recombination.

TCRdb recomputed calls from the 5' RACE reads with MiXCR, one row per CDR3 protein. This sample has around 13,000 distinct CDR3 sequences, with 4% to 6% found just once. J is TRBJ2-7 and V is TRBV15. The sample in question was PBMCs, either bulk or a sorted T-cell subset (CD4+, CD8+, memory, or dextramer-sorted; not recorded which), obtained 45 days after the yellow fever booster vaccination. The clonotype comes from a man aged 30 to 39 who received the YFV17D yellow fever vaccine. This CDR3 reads CATSRLNTRWID.